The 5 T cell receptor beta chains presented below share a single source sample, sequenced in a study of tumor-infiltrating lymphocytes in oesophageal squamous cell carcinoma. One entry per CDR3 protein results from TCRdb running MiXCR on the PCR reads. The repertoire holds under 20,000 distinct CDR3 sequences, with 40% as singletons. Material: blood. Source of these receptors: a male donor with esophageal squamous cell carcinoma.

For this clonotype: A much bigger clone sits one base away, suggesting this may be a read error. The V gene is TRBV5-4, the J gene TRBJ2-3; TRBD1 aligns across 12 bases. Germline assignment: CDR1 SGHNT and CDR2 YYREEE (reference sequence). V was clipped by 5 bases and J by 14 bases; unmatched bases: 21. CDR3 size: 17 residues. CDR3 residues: CASSPTAGQGATGELYF. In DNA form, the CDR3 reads TGTGCCAGCAGTCCCACGGCGGGACAGGGGGCGACCGGGGAGCTGTATTTT.

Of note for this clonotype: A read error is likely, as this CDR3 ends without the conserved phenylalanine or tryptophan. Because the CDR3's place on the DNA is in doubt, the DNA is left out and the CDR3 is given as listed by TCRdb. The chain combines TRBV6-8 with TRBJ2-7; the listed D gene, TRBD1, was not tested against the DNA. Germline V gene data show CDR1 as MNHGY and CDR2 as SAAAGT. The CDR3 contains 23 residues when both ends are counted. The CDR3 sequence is CASSYRLPYLAGTGEHYGYTFGS.

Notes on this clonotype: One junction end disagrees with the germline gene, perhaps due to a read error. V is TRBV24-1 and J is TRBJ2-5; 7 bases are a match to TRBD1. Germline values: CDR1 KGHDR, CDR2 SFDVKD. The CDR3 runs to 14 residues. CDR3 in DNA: TGTGCCACCAGTGAGGACAGGTATAATTCACCCCTCCACTTC. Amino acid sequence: CATSEDRYNSPLHF.

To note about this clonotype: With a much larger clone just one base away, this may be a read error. CDR3 sequence (DNA): TGCGCCAGCAGTGAGCAGCTGTCCCATGAGCAGTACTTC. Its translation is CASSEQLSHEQYF. This chain joins TRBV10-2 and TRBJ2-7; D is unclear. The germline V gene has CDR1 WSHSY and CDR2 SAAADI. Trimming removed 2 bases from V and 7 bases from J, with 12 bases in between. This CDR3 is 13 amino acids long.

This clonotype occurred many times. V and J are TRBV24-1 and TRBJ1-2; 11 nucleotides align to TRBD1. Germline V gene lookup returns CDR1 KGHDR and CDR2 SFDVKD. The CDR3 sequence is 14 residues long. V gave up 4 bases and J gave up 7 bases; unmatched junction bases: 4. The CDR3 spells CATSDPGTGGGYTF. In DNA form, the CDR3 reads TGTGCCACCAGTGACCCCGGGACAGGGGGTGGCTACACCTTC.